This T cell receptor beta chain emerged from a study of Tregs in tolerant kidney transplant recipients. Study-wide results and caveats: Tregs expanded with activated donor B cells seemed most donor-specific. The small number of patients limits these findings pending further validation. Biological reproducibility was not directly addressed in this study.

Details on this clone: The antigen is undetermined.

Generated by immunoSEQ multiplex PCR, the TCRdb table keeps only in-frame clones and is missing some. The sample includes some 90,000 clones, over 85% of them seen just once. The CDR3 is 15 amino acids. Germline loops: CDR1 MNHEY, CDR2 SVGAGI. V lost 9 bases and J lost 5; bases outside the gene matches: 13. CD4+CD25+CD127- Tregs, CD4+CD25- non-Tregs, CD4 and CD8 cells were sorted. The receptor was derived from a human donor in good health. Sequenced sample: CD8+ T cells from blood. V and J are TRBV6-5 and TRBJ2-5; 9 bases are shared with TRBD1. CDR3 in amino acids: CARREPRDREETQYF. CDR3 nucleotide sequence: TGTGCCAGGAGAGAGCCCCGGGACAGGGAGGAGACCCAGTACTTC.